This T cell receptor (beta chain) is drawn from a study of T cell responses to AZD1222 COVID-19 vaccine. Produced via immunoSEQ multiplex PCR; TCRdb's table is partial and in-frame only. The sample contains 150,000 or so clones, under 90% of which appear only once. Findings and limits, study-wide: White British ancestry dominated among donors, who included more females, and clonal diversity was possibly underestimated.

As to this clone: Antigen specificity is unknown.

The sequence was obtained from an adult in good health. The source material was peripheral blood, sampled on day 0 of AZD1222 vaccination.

CDR3 sequence reads: CASSKDPGTITGELFF. Written as DNA, the CDR3 is TGCGCCAGCAGCAAGGACCCCGGGACAATCACCGGGGAGCTGTTTTTT. The chain carries TRBV5-1 and TRBJ2-2, with D tentatively TRBD1 (6 bases). Deletions cut 4 bases from V and 4 bases from J, with 17 bases between. The germline gives CDR1 SGHRS, CDR2 YFSETQ. The CDR3 covers 16 residues.